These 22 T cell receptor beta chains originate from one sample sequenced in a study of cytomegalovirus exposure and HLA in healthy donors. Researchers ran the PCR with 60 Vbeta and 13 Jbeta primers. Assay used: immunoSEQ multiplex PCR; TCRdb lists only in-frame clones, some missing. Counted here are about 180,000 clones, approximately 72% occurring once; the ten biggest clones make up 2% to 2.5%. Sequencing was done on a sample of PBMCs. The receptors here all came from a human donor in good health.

The CDR3 coding sequence is TGTGCCAGCAGTTACGACTACGGGGAAAAACTGTTTTTT. The encoded protein is CASSYDYGEKLFF. This chain links TRBV6-5 with TRBJ1-4; D unclear. This CDR3 is 13 amino acids long. V was shortened by 2 bases and J by 8 bases, with 9 bases between the two germline ends. CDR1 is MNHEY, CDR2 SVGAGI, per germline.

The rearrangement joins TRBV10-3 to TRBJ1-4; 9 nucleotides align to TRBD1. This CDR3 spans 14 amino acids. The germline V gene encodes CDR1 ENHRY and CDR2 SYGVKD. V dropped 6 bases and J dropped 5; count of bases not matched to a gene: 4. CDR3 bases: TGTGCCATCAGACCCGGGACAGGGAATGAAAAACTGTTTTTT. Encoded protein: CAIRPGTGNEKLFF.

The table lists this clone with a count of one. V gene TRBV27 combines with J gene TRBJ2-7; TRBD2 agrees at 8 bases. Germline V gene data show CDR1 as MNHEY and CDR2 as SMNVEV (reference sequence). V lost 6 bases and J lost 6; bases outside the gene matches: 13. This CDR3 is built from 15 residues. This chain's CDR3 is CASSPGVAGTREQYF. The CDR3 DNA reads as TGTGCCAGCAGCCCGGGGGTAGCGGGGACCCGCGAGCAGTACTTC.

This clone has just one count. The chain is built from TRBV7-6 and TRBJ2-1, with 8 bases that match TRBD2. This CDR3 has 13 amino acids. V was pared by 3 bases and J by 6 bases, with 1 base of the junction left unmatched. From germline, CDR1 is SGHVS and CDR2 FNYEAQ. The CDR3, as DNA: TGTGCCAGCAGCTTCGGGGGGGCCAATGAGCAGTTCTTC. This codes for CASSFGGANEQFF.

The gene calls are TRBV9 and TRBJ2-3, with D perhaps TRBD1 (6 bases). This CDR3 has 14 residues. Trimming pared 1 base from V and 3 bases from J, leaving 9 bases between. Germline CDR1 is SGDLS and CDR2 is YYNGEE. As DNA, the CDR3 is TGTGCCAGCAGCGTACGCGGACAGACAGATACGCAGTATTTT. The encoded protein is CASSVRGQTDTQYF.

CDR3 amino acids: CASSPDRDYEQYF. The CDR3 DNA reads TGCGCCAGCAGCCCGGACAGGGATTACGAGCAGTACTTC. The chain combines TRBV5-1 with TRBJ2-7; 8 nucleotides align to TRBD1. This CDR3 contains 13 residues. V shed 4 bases and J 4 bases; nucleotides not matched to a gene: 4. Germline V gives CDR1 SGHRS, CDR2 YFSETQ.

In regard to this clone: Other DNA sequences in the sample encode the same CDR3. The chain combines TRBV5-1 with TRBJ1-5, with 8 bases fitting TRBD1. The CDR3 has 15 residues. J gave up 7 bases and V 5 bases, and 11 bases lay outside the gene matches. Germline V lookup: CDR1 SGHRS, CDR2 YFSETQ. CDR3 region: CASSPIAGGGQPQHF. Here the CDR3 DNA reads TGCGCCAGCAGTCCTATTGCAGGGGGCGGCCAGCCCCAGCATTTT.

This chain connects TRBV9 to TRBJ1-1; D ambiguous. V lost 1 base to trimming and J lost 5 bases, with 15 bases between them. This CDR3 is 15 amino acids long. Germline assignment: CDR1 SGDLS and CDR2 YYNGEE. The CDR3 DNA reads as TGTGCCAGCAGCGTATTTGATTTGGGAGGAACTGAAGCTTTCTTT. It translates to CASSVFDLGGTEAFF.

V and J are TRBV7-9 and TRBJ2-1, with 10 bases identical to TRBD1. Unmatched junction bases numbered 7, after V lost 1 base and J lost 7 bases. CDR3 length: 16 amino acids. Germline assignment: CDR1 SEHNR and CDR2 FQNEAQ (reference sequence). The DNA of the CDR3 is TGTGCCAGCAGCTTAGGATGGGACAGGGGAGGGAATGAGCAGTTCTTC. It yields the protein CASSLGWDRGGNEQFF.

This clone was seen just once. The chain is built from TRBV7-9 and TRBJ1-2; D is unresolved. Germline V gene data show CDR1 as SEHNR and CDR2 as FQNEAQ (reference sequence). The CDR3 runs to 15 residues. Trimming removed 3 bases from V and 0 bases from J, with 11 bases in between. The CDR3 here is CASSFQQRTNYGYTF. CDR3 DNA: TGTGCCAGCAGCTTCCAACAGAGAACTAACTATGGCTACACCTTC.

The CDR3 DNA reads as TGTGCCAGCAGCTCTTACCGGGACAATTCGAATGGCTACACCTTC. This gives the protein CASSSYRDNSNGYTF. This chain joins TRBV7-8 and TRBJ1-2; D perhaps matches TRBD1 (6 bases). CDR1 SGHVS and CDR2 FQNEAQ come from the germline V gene. Trimming took 4 bases from V and 6 from J, leaving 18 bases between them. This CDR3 contains 15 residues.

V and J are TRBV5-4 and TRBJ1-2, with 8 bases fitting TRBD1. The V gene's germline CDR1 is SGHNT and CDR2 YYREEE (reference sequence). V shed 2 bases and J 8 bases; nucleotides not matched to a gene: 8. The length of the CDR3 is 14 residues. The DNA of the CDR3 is TGTGCCAGCAGCTTCGCAGGGGGCCCTGGGGGCTACACCTTC. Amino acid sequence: CASSFAGGPGGYTF.

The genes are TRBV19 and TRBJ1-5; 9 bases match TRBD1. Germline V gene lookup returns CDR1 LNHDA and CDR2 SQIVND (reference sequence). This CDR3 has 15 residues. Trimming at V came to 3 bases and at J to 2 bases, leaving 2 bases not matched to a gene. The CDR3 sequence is CASSMGQGGNQPQHF. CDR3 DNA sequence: TGTGCCAGTAGTATGGGACAGGGAGGCAATCAGCCCCAGCATTTT.

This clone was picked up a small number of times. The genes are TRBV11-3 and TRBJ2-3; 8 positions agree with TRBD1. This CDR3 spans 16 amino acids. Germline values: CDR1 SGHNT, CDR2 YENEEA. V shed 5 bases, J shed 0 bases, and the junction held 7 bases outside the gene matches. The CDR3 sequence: CASSVEWTGSTDTQYF. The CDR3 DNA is TGTGCCAGCAGCGTGGAGTGGACAGGGAGCACAGATACGCAGTATTTT.

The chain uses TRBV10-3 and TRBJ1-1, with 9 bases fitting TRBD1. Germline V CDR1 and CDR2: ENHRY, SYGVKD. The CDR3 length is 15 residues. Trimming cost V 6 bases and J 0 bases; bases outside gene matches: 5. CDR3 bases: TGTGCCATCAGGGAGGGACAGGGATTGAACACTGAAGCTTTCTTT. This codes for CAIREGQGLNTEAFF.

The CDR3 coding sequence is TGTGCCAGCAGCTCGGCTGGGGGGGTCCCCGGTGGAGAGACCCAGTACTTC. This encodes CASSSAGGVPGGETQYF. The rearrangement links TRBV5-6 to TRBJ2-5, with 7 bases lining up with TRBD2. There are 17 residues in the CDR3. V gave up 3 bases and J gave up 4 bases; unmatched junction bases: 15. CDR1 is SGHDT and CDR2 is YYEEEE in the germline V gene.

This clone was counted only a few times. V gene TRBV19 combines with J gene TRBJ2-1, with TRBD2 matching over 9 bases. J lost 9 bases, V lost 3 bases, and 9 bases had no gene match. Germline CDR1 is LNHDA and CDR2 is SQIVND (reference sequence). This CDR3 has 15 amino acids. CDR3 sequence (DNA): TGTGCCAGTAGTATGGAAGCTAGCGGGGTTAGTGAGCAGTTCTTC. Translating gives CASSMEASGVSEQFF.

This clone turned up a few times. CDR3 amino acids: CSVPEASNYGYTF. The CDR3 bases are TGCAGCGTCCCCGAAGCGTCTAACTATGGCTACACCTTC. The chain combines TRBV29-1 with TRBJ1-2; no firm D call. The CDR3 loop spans 13 amino acids. V lost 6 bases and J 0 bases, leaving 11 bases between the germline ends. CDR1 SQVTM and CDR2 ANQGSEA come from the germline V gene.

CDR3 protein: CASSPAGLAGAYEQYF. In nucleotides, the CDR3 is TGTGCCAGCAGCCCAGCTGGACTAGCGGGGGCCTACGAGCAGTACTTC. V gene TRBV7-9 combines with J gene TRBJ2-7, with 13 nucleotides matching TRBD2. V was clipped by 5 bases and J by 2 bases; unmatched bases: 6. Germline V gives CDR1 SEHNR, CDR2 FQNEAQ (reference sequence). The CDR3 extends over 16 amino acids. Based on the CDR3 plus reference TRBV7-9 and TRBJ2-7, the full variable domain is DTGVSQNPRHKITKRGQNVTFRCDPISEHNRLYWYRQTLGQGPEFLTYFQNEAQLEKSRLLSDRFSAERPKGSFSTLEIQRTEQGDSAMYLCASSPAGLAGAYEQYFGPGTRLTVT.

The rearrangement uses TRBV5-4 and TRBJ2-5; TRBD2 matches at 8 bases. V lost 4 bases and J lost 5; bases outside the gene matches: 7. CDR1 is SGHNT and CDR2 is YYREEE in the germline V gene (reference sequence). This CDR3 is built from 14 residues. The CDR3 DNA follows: TGTGCCAGCAGCCCTACGGGGGGGACCGAGACCCAGTACTTC. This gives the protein CASSPTGGTETQYF.

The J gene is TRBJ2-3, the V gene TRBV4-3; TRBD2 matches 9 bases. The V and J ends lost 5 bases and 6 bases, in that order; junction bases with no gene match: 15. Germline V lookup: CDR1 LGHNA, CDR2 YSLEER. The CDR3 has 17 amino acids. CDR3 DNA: TGCGCCAGCAGCTCCCTCCGTAGTAGCGGGGGTTCCGATACGCAGTATTTT. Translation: CASSSLRSSGGSDTQYF.

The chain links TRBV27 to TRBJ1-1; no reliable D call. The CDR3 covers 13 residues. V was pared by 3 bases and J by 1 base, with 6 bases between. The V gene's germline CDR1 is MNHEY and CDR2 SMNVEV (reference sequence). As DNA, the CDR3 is TGTGCCAGCAGTTTGGCAGAGAACACTGAAGCTTTCTTT. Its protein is CASSLAENTEAFF.